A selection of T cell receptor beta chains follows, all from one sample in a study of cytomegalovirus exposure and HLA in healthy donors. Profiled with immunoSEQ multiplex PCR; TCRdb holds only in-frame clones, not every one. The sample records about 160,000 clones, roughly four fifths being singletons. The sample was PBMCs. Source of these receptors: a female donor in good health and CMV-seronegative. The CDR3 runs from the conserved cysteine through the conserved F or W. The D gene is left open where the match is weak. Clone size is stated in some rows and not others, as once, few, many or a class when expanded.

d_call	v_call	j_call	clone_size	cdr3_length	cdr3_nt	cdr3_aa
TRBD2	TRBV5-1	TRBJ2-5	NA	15	TGCGCCAGCAGCCTACCGGGGGGGGACCAAGAGACCCAGTACTTC	CASSLPGGDQETQYF
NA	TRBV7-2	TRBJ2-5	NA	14	TGTGCCAGCAGCTTGACAGCATGGGGAGAGACCCAGTACTTC	CASSLTAWGETQYF
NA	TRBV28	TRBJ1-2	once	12	TGTGCCAGTAGAGAACAGGGTTCTGGCTACACCTTC	CASREQGSGYTF
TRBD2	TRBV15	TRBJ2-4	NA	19	TGTGCCACCACCCAAACGACTAGCGGGGGGGCCGGGGCCAAAAACATTCAGTACTTC	CATTQTTSGGAGAKNIQYF
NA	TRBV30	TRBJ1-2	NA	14	TGTGCCTGGAGTGAGAACTGGAGGGACTATGGCTACACCTTC	CAWSENWRDYGYTF
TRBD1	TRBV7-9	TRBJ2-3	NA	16	TGTGCCAGCAGCTCCGAAGACAGGGCCCCCACAGATACGCAGTATTTT	CASSSEDRAPTDTQYF
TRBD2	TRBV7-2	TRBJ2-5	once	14	TGTGCCAGCAGCTCCGTTAGCGGGGGCCGCGACGAGTACTTC	CASSSVSGGRDEYF
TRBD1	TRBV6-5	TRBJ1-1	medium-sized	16	TGTGCCAGCAGTTCCCCACCCGACAGGGGGGGATCTGAAGCTTTCTTT	CASSSPPDRGGSEAFF
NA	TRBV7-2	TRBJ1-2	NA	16	TGTGCCAGCAGCTTAGACGGGGGGTCCCCGGTGTATGGCTACACCTTC	CASSLDGGSPVYGYTF
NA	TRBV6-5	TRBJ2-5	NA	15	TGTGCCAGCAGTTATGGAAACAGTCGCGAAGAGACCCAGTACTTC	CASSYGNSREETQYF
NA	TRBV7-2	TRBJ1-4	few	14	TGTGCCAGCAGCCCGGGACTGCTTAGTGAAAAACTGTTTTTT	CASSPGLLSEKLFF
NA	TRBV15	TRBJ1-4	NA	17	TGTGCCACCAGCAGAGTGGACATCTACGGAACTAATGAAAAACTGTTTTTT	CATSRVDIYGTNEKLFF
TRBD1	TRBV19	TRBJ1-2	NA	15	TGTGCCAGTAGTCAAGCCACGACAGGGGCCCTTGGCTACACCTTC	CASSQATTGALGYTF
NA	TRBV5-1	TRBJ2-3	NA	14	TGCGCCAGCAGATTAGATTCTAGCACAGATACGCAGTATTTT	CASRLDSSTDTQYF
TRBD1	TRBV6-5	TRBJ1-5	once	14	TGTGCCAGCAGGGTGGACAGGAGCAATCAGCCCCAGCATTTT	CASRVDRSNQPQHF
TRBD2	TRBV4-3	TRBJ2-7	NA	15	TGCGCCAGCAGCCCACCCGGGGCGGGAGTTTGGGAGCAGTACTTC	CASSPPGAGVWEQYF
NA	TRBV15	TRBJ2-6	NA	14	TGTGCCACCACCTCACGTACAGGGGCCAACGTCCTGACTTTC	CATTSRTGANVLTF
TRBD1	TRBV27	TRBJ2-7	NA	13	TGTGCCAGCAGTGTCCAGGGGGCCTACGAGCAGTACTTC	CASSVQGAYEQYF
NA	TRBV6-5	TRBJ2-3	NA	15	TGTGCCAGCAGTTACACGGGTCTTAGCACAGATACGCAGTATTTT	CASSYTGLSTDTQYF
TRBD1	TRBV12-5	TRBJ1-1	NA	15	TGTGCTAGTGACACGGGACAGGGACTAGGCACTGAAGCTTTCTTT	CASDTGQGLGTEAFF
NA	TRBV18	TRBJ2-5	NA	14	TGTGCCAGCTCACCTCGGGGTGGCGGAGAGACCCAGTACTTC	CASSPRGGGETQYF
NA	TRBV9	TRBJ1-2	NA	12	TGTGCCAGCAGCGTTTCCAGCTATGGCTACACCTTC	CASSVSSYGYTF
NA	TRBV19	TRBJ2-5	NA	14	TGTGCCAGTAGTATAGGACTCTCCCAAGAGACCCAGTACTTC	CASSIGLSQETQYF
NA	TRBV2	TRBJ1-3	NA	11	TGTGCCAGCGAAAGCGAAAACACCATATATTTT	CASESENTIYF
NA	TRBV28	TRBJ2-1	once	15	TGTGCCAGCAGTCTCGCGGGGTGGAGTTTAGGTGAGCAGTTCTTC	CASSLAGWSLGEQFF
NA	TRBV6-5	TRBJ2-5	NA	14	TGTGCCAGCAGTTACTCAGGGGAGGCGGAGACCCAGTACTTC	CASSYSGEAETQYF
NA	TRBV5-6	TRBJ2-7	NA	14	TGTGCCAGCAGCTTGGGGGAACAGGGAAGCGAGCAGTACTTC	CASSLGEQGSEQYF
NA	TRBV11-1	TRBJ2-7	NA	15	TGTGCCAGCAGCTTAGCGCGGAGACAGTCCTACGAGCAGTACTTC	CASSLARRQSYEQYF
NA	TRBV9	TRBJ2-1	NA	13	TGTGCCAGCCAAACGGCGCCGGAGCTGGAGCAGTTCTTC	CASQTAPELEQFF
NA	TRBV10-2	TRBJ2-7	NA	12	TGCGCCAGCAGTGCGGGATCTTACGAGCAGTACTTC	CASSAGSYEQYF
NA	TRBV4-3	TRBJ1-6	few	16	TGCGCCAGCAGCCAAGGGGTGGGACTCACTAATTCACCCCTCCACTTT	CASSQGVGLTNSPLHF
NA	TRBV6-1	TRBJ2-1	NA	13	TGTGCCAGCAGATTTACGGGAGATAATGAGCAGTTCTTC	CASRFTGDNEQFF
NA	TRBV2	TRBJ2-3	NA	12	TGTGCCAGCACCGGGGTGAGGGATACGCAGTATTTT	CASTGVRDTQYF
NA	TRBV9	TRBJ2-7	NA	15	TGTGCCAGCAGCGACCGGGACAAAAGCTCCTACGAGCAGTACTTC	CASSDRDKSSYEQYF
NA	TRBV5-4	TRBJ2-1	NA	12	TGTGCCAGCAGCCTGGACGCGAATGAGCAGTTCTTC	CASSLDANEQFF
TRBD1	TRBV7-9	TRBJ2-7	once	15	TGTGCCAGCAGTAACCGGGACAGGGGGCCCCACGAGCAGTACTTC	CASSNRDRGPHEQYF
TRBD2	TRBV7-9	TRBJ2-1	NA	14	TGTGCCAGCAGCCTGGTGGCGGGAGCGAATGAGCAGTTCTTC	CASSLVAGANEQFF
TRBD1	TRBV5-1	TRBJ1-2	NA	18	TGCGCCAGCAGCTTCTCCGGGACAGGGATCTGGGGGGACTATGGCTACACCTTC	CASSFSGTGIWGDYGYTF
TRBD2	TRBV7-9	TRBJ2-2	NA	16	TGTGCCAGCATCGAATGGGGGACTAGCGGAACCGGGGAGCTGTTTTTT	CASIEWGTSGTGELFF
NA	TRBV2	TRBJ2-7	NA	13	TGTGCCAGCAGTGAAGCGGCTCGAAGCGGGCAGTACTTC	CASSEAARSGQYF
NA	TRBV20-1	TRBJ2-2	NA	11	TGCAGTGCTGAGGGGGCCGGGGAGCTGTTTTTT	CSAEGAGELFF
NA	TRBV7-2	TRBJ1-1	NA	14	TGTGCCAGCAGCTTCCCGGACAGGAACACTGAAGCTTTCTTT	CASSFPDRNTEAFF
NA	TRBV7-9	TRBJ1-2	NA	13	TGTGCCAGCAGCTTGACGGAGGGCCTTGGCTACACCTTC	CASSLTEGLGYTF
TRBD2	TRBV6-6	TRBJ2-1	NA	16	TGTGCCAGCAGTTACGGTCGACTAGCGGCAAACAATGAGCAGTTCTTC	CASSYGRLAANNEQFF
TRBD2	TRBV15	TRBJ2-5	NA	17	TGTGCCACCAGCAGAGGGACTAGCGGGAGGGCGGGCGAGACCCAGTACTTC	CATSRGTSGRAGETQYF
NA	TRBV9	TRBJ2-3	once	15	TGTGCCAGCAGCTCAGGGGGGAGCGGTTCAGATACGCAGTATTTT	CASSSGGSGSDTQYF
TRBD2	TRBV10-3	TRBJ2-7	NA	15	TGTGCCATCAGTGATTGGGGCGGGAGCTCCTACGAGCAGTACTTC	CAISDWGGSSYEQYF
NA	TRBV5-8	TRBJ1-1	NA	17	TGTGCCAGCAGCTTGGATGGTACGGAGGCTTTGAACACTGAAGCTTTCTTT	CASSLDGTEALNTEAFF
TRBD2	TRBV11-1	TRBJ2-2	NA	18	TGTGCCAGCAGCTTCTCGACTAGCGGGAGTTCAGGCACCGGGGAGCTGTTTTTT	CASSFSTSGSSGTGELFF